Presented here are 20 T cell receptor beta chains from one specimen sequenced in a study of PD-L1 blockade in urothelial cancer. Measured with immunoSEQ multiplex PCR; TCRdb has only the in-frame clones, and not every one. The sample has 55,000 to 70,000 clones, roughly 82% seen once. Sequenced here: PBMCs, sampled around atezolizumab (anti-PD-L1) treatment. The receptors were sampled from a man between 65 and 85 years old with urothelial cancer.

The chain uses TRBV7-2 and TRBJ2-7; D not resolved. V lost 1 base and J lost 4, with 8 bases in between. The CDR3 consists of 13 residues. Germline values: CDR1 SGHTA, CDR2 FQGNSA. This CDR3 is CASSLVILYEQYF. The DNA of the CDR3 is TGTGCCAGCAGCTTAGTGATCCTATACGAGCAGTACTTC.

This chain connects TRBV7-9 to TRBJ2-7; 7 bases map to TRBD2. The V gene's germline CDR1 is SEHNR and CDR2 FQNEAQ (reference sequence). J gave up 2 bases and V 8 bases, and 6 bases lay outside the gene matches. The CDR3 is made up of 13 amino acids. The CDR3 here is CASRPTSAYEQYF. The CDR3 coding sequence is TGTGCCAGCCGCCCTACTAGCGCCTACGAGCAGTACTTC.

The rearrangement links TRBV5-5 to TRBJ2-2; D possibly corresponds to TRBD1 (5 bases). CDR3 length equals 13 residues. Germline V lookup: CDR1 SGHKS, CDR2 YYEKEE (reference sequence). V was pared by 2 bases and J by 3 bases, with 5 bases between. CDR3 sequence: CASSFRDTGELFF. DNA for the CDR3: TGTGCCAGCAGCTTCAGGGACACCGGGGAGCTGTTTTTT.

The chain employs TRBV29-1 and TRBJ1-1; weak D call: TRBD1 (6 bases). Trimming left V 7 bases short and J 1 base short, with 10 bases between. This CDR3 is built from 12 residues. Germline CDR1 and CDR2: SQVTM and ANQGSEA. The CDR3 nucleotides are TGCAGCGGGGTACAGGGGAACACTGAAGCTTTCTTT. It yields the protein CSGVQGNTEAFF.

This clone appeared a few times. This sequence joins TRBV9 and TRBJ1-3; 7 bases agree with TRBD1. This CDR3 region has 15 residues. Germline-derived CDR1 and CDR2 are SGDLS and YYNGEE. With 4 bases clipped from V and 2 bases from J, the junction kept 6 bases outside the gene matches. Here the CDR3 reads CASSPQGTAGNTIYF. The CDR3 DNA follows: TGTGCCAGCAGCCCACAGGGGACAGCTGGAAACACCATATATTTT.

The V gene is TRBV7-2, the J gene TRBJ2-7; 8 bases are shared with TRBD2. The CDR3 totals 15 residues. Germline trimming cut 0 bases from V and 3 bases from J; bases unmatched to any gene: 4. CDR1 is SGHTA and CDR2 is FQGNSA in the germline V gene. The chain's CDR3 is CASSLASGSRYEQYF. Here the CDR3 DNA reads TGTGCCAGCAGCTTAGCCAGCGGGAGTCGCTACGAGCAGTACTTC.

This clone was seen only once. The J gene is TRBJ2-7, the V gene TRBV5-1, with a tentative D call TRBD2 (6 bases). The CDR3 contains 15 residues. V was shortened by 0 bases and J by 3 bases, with 13 bases between the two germline ends. The germline gives CDR1 SGHRS, CDR2 YFSETQ. The DNA of the CDR3 is TGCGCCAGCAGCTTGGCCCCCGGGAGAGGCTACGAGCAGTACTTC. Amino acids: CASSLAPGRGYEQYF. Variable domain in full (rest from reference TRBV5-1 and TRBJ2-7): KAGVTQTPRYLIKTRGQQVTLSCSPISGHRSVSWYQQTPGQGLQFLFEYFSETQRNKGNFPGRFSGRQFSNSRSEMNVSTLELGDSALYLCASSLAPGRGYEQYFGPGTRLTVT.

This chain links TRBV30 with TRBJ1-2; D not certain. CDR3 length equals 12 residues. Trimming removed 4 bases from V and 6 bases from J, with 12 bases in between. Germline CDR1 GTSNPN, CDR2 SVGIG (reference sequence). The CDR3 spells CAWTDSGDGYTF. The CDR3 DNA is TGTGCCTGGACCGACTCGGGAGATGGCTACACCTTC.

This chain connects TRBV2 to TRBJ1-1, with TRBD1 as a possible D gene (5 bases). The CDR3 is made up of 13 amino acids. V lost 6 bases to trimming and J lost 11 bases, with 19 bases between them. Germline-derived CDR1 and CDR2 are SNHLY and FYNNEI. The CDR3 DNA sequence: TGTGCCAGCAGGACCGACAGACTCCTAGGGGCTTTCTTT. Protein product: CASRTDRLLGAFF. The entire variable domain, with the rest obtained from reference TRBV2 and TRBJ1-1, is as follows: EPEVTQTPSHQVTQMGQEVILRCVPISNHLYFYWYRQILGQKVEFLVSFYNNEISEKSEIFDDQFSVERPDGSNFTLKIRSTKLEDSAMYFCASRTDRLLGAFFGQGTRLTVV.

This sequence joins TRBV6-1 and TRBJ2-7; no reliable D call. This CDR3 is built from 11 residues. The ends were cut back, 0 bases at V and 7 bases at J, with 4 bases in the middle. Germline values: CDR1 MNHNS, CDR2 SASEGT. In DNA form, the CDR3 reads TGTGCCAGCAGTGAAGCGAGGGAGCAGTACTTC. It encodes CASSEAREQYF.

This chain joins TRBV5-1 and TRBJ2-1; 13 bases map to TRBD2. Germline CDR1 is SGHRS and CDR2 is YFSETQ. Trimming removed 2 bases from V and 9 bases from J; junction bases left unmatched: 5. CDR3 length equals 15 residues. Here the CDR3 DNA reads TGCGCCAGCAGCTTAGGACTAGCGGGAGCTTTTGAGCAGTTCTTC. Amino acids: CASSLGLAGAFEQFF.

The V call is TRBV18, the J call TRBJ2-2; D may be TRBD1 (6 bases). This CDR3 spans 16 amino acids. V lost 3 bases, J lost 3 bases, and 14 bases lay in between. Germline CDR1 KGHSH, CDR2 LQKENI. The CDR3 bases are TGTGCCAGCTCACCGACAGGACGGGGAGACACCGGGGAGCTGTTTTTT. This codes for CASSPTGRGDTGELFF.

The chain links TRBV21-1 to TRBJ2-7; TRBD2, the table's D call, lacks a check against the DNA. TRBV21-1 is tagged as a pseudogene. CDR3 length: 15 residues. The CDR3 DNA is TGTGCCAGCAGCAACGGGTGGCTAGCGCGTCTCGAGCAGTACTTC. The encoded protein is CASSNGWLARLEQYF.

The chain links TRBV19 to TRBJ1-2, with 9 bases fitting TRBD1. Germline loops: CDR1 LNHDA, CDR2 SQIVND (reference sequence). The CDR3 loop spans 14 amino acids. The trim removed 11 bases at V and 6 bases at J, leaving 13 bases unmatched. The DNA of the CDR3 is TGTGCCTGTAAGGTTACACAGGGGGCAGATGGCTACACCTTC. It translates to CACKVTQGADGYTF.

The chain joins TRBV19 to TRBJ2-2, with D uncertain. CDR1 LNHDA and CDR2 SQIVND come from the germline V gene (reference sequence). The CDR3 has 14 amino acids. Between the trimmed V and J ends, which lost 3 bases and 4 bases, there was a span of 9 bases. The CDR3 spells CASSIELLTGELFF. CDR3 in DNA: TGTGCCAGTAGTATCGAACTACTCACCGGGGAGCTGTTTTTT. Variable domain in full (rest from reference TRBV19 and TRBJ2-2): DGGITQSPKYLFRKEGQNVTLSCEQNLNHDAMYWYRQDPGQGLRLIYYSQIVNDFQKGDIAEGYSVSREKKESFPLTVTSAQKNPTAFYLCASSIELLTGELFFGEGSRLTVL.

The CDR3: CASSGASGSTGGTQYF. Here the CDR3 DNA reads TGTGCCAGCAGTGGGGCTAGCGGGTCGACGGGGGGTACGCAGTATTTT. The chain recombines TRBV2 with TRBJ2-3, with TRBD2 matching 8 bases. Germline CDR1 reads SNHLY; CDR2 reads FYNNEI. Losses at the gene ends were 4 bases for V and 8 bases for J; bases not matched to a gene: 14. The CDR3 contains 16 residues.

The gene calls are TRBV15 and TRBJ2-1; TRBD2 is a possible D gene (5 bases). Trimming shortened V by 3 bases and J by 9 bases, and 9 bases separated the two germline ends. Per the germline V gene, CDR1 is LNHNV and CDR2 is YYDKDF (reference sequence). This CDR3 has 12 residues. DNA for the CDR3: TGTGCCACCAGCAGGAGGGATGGTGAGCAGTTCTTC. Protein: CATSRRDGEQFF.

This sequence joins TRBV2 and TRBJ2-1; 8 bases map to TRBD2. CDR3 length: 15 amino acids. V trimming: 9 bases; J trimming: 3 bases; junction bases outside the gene matches: 10. Germline V gene lookup returns CDR1 SNHLY and CDR2 FYNNEI. The CDR3 spells CARSKSGRNYNEQFF. In DNA, the CDR3 is TGTGCCAGAAGTAAAAGCGGGAGAAACTACAATGAGCAGTTCTTC.

The chain carries TRBV2 and TRBJ2-7; the D gene is possibly TRBD2 (6 bases). The CDR3 totals 14 residues. Germline CDR1 reads SNHLY; CDR2 reads FYNNEI. Trimming removed 6 bases from V and 1 base from J, with 13 bases in between. CDR3 sequence reads: CASRGGLLSYEQYF. As DNA, the CDR3 is TGTGCCAGCAGGGGGGGACTTCTTTCCTACGAGCAGTACTTC.

This chain uses TRBV13 with TRBJ2-1; D is unclear. The V gene lost 4 bases and the J gene lost 4 bases, with 17 bases spanning the gap. CDR3 length equals 16 residues. CDR1 is PRHDT and CDR2 is FYEKMQ in the germline V gene (reference sequence). In DNA, the CDR3 is TGTGCCAGCAGCTCCCCTTTAGATCAGGCTTACAATGAGCAGTTCTTC. This translates into CASSSPLDQAYNEQFF.